What follows are 17 T cell receptor beta chains derived from one specimen sequenced in a study of technical replicates of blood from a few donors. Repertoires were generated with immunoSEQ multiplex PCR, while TCRdb's copy carries only in-frame clones and drops some. Of some 54,000 clones in the sample, 90% to 95% were seen once. The sequenced sample was PBMCs. The receptors here all came from a human donor in good health. Some clones in this sample may be carry-over from other donors' samples.

The chain couples TRBV19 to TRBJ1-2; TRBD1 matches at 11 bases. CDR3 size: 15 residues. Unmatched junction bases numbered 6, after V lost 5 bases and J lost 4 bases. Germline values: CDR1 LNHDA, CDR2 SQIVND (reference sequence). CDR3 DNA sequence: TGTGCCAGTAGTCGGGGGACAGGGGGAGGCTATGGCTACACCTTC. This codes for CASSRGTGGGYGYTF. Full variable domain (remainder filled in from reference TRBV19 and TRBJ1-2): DGGITQSPKYLFRKEGQNVTLSCEQNLNHDAMYWYRQDPGQGLRLIYYSQIVNDFQKGDIAEGYSVSREKKESFPLTVTSAQKNPTAFYLCASSRGTGGGYGYTFGSGTRLTVV.

In its sample, this clone was seen once. The V and J genes are TRBV2 and TRBJ1-3; D not certain. There are 14 residues in the CDR3. The germline V gene encodes CDR1 SNHLY and CDR2 FYNNEI. V was clipped by 2 bases and J by 0 bases, with 5 bases between them. This chain's CDR3 is CASSEIGSGNTIYF. For the CDR3, the DNA is TGTGCCAGCAGTGAAATCGGCTCTGGAAACACCATATATTTT. Drawing the rest from reference TRBV2 and TRBJ1-3, the complete variable domain is EPEVTQTPSHQVTQMGQEVILRCVPISNHLYFYWYRQILGQKVEFLVSFYNNEISEKSEIFDDQFSVERPDGSNFTLKIRSTKLEDSAMYFCASSEIGSGNTIYFGEGSWLTVV.

V and J are TRBV30 and TRBJ1-2; a possible D gene is TRBD1 (6 bases). Trimming pared 3 bases from V and 6 bases from J, leaving 14 bases between. CDR3 size: 13 residues. The germline CDR1 and CDR2 sequences are GTSNPN and SVGIG (reference sequence). DNA of the CDR3: TGTGCCTGGAGGGAGCCAGGGGATGATGGCTACACCTTC. Translating it yields CAWREPGDDGYTF.

The chain couples TRBV11-2 to TRBJ1-2, with D unresolved. The CDR3 length is 14 residues. Trimming removed 6 bases at V and 0 bases at J, with 11 bases between. Per germline, CDR1 SGHAT and CDR2 FQNNGV. CDR3 DNA: TGTGCCAGCAGTCCCCAAGGAGCTAACTATGGCTACACCTTC. Translating it yields CASSPQGANYGYTF.

J is TRBJ2-2 and V is TRBV7-3, with 7 bases that match TRBD2. V trimming: 5 bases; J trimming: 6 bases; junction bases outside the gene matches: 0. Germline V gene data show CDR1 as SGHTA and CDR2 as FQGTGA. The CDR3 extends over 12 amino acids. The CDR3: CASSREAGELFF. CDR3 coding DNA: TGTGCCAGCAGCCGGGAGGCCGGGGAGCTGTTTTTT. Full variable domain (rest looked up from reference TRBV7-3 and TRBJ2-2): GAGVSQTPSNKVTEKGKYVELRCDPISGHTALYWYRQSLGQGPEFLIYFQGTGAADDSGLPNDRFFAVRPEGSVSTLKIQRTERGDSAVYLCASSREAGELFFGEGSRLTVL.

The chain recombines TRBV21-1 with TRBJ2-5; TRBD2 reflects the table's D call only, with no check against the DNA. TRBV21-1 is classified as a pseudogene. This CDR3 has 17 amino acids. CDR3 sequence (DNA): TGTGCCAGCAGCAAAGGTCTAGCGGGGGGGTTTCGGGAGACCCAGTACTTC. Protein sequence: CASSKGLAGGFRETQYF.

This chain uses TRBV7-8 with TRBJ2-7; D call uncertain. The CDR3 totals 12 residues. The V and J ends lost 1 base and 3 bases respectively, with 4 bases between them. Germline CDR1 SGHVS, CDR2 FQNEAQ. The DNA for the CDR3 is TGTGCCAGCAGCTTAGGCGACTACGAGCAGTACTTC. Its protein is CASSLGDYEQYF.

This clone was detected only once. The rearrangement uses TRBV4-2 and TRBJ2-3; TRBD2 agrees at 8 bases. V lost 1 base, J lost 1 base, and 1 base stayed unmatched. The CDR3 is made up of 15 amino acids. Looked up from germline, CDR1 is LGHNA and CDR2 is YNFKEQ. This chain's CDR3 is CASSQGRGGTDTQYF. DNA for the CDR3: TGTGCCAGCAGCCAAGGGCGGGGGGGCACAGATACGCAGTATTTT.

The chain carries TRBV9 and TRBJ2-5; possibly TRBD2 for D (6 bases). This CDR3 contains 18 residues. Germline assignment: CDR1 SGDLS and CDR2 YYNGEE. V gave up 5 bases and J gave up 5 bases, with 28 bases separating them. The CDR3 loop reads CASSPPRGSGRREETQYF. Here the CDR3 DNA reads TGTGCCAGCAGTCCCCCCCGTGGTAGCGGAAGAAGGGAGGAGACCCAGTACTTC.

CDR3 region: CASSAHRGRMAGELFF. Here the CDR3 DNA reads TGTGCCAGCAGCGCTCACAGGGGGCGGATGGCCGGGGAGCTGTTTTTT. The chain has TRBV11-3 and TRBJ2-2; 9 positions match TRBD1. The germline gives CDR1 SGHNT, CDR2 YENEEA. V lost 5 bases and J lost 6; bases outside the gene matches: 10. This CDR3 is 16 amino acids long. Looking up the rest from reference TRBV11-3 and TRBJ2-2 gives the full variable domain: EAGVVQSPRYKIIEKKQPVAFWCNPISGHNTLYWYLQNLGQGPELLIRYENEEAVDDSQLPKDRFSAERLKGVDSTLKIQPAELGDSAVYLCASSAHRGRMAGELFFGEGSRLTVL.

The chain is built from TRBV4-3 and TRBJ1-2, with a weak D call TRBD1 (5 bases). Trimming took off 1 base at V and 4 bases at J, with 10 bases between the two ends. Germline V gives CDR1 LGHNA, CDR2 YSLEER. The CDR3 has 14 residues. The CDR3 DNA sequence: TGCGCCAGCAGCCAAGGACAGATCGCCTATGGCTACACCTTC. Translation gives CASSQGQIAYGYTF.

The chain combines TRBV9 with TRBJ2-2, with a tentative D call TRBD2 (6 bases). Germline CDR1 reads SGDLS; CDR2 reads YYNGEE. V gave up 10 bases and J gave up 2 bases, with 12 bases separating them. The CDR3 is made up of 13 amino acids. CDR3 sequence: CASAGINTGELFF. CDR3 coding DNA: TGTGCCTCGGCGGGGATCAACACCGGGGAGCTGTTTTTT.

The chain recombines TRBV29-1 with TRBJ1-2, with D tentatively TRBD1 (6 bases). Germline V gives CDR1 SQVTM, CDR2 ANQGSEA. Trimming cost V 6 bases and J 7 bases, with 15 bases left between them. The CDR3 totals 12 residues. The CDR3 DNA reads TGCAGCGTCCAAGGGGGAGGGGCTGGCTACACCTTC. This gives the protein CSVQGGGAGYTF.

This clone was seen only once. The chain links TRBV4-2 to TRBJ2-5; 7 bases align to TRBD2. Germline V gene lookup returns CDR1 LGHNA and CDR2 YNFKEQ. V shed 1 base, J shed 0 bases, and the junction held 5 bases outside the gene matches. This CDR3 has 16 residues. The CDR3 DNA sequence: TGTGCCAGCAGCCAAGGGCTAGCGGCCAACCAAGAGACCCAGTACTTC. Protein: CASSQGLAANQETQYF.

This chain's CDR3 is CASSAGVRDTEAFF. Written as DNA, the CDR3 is TGTGCCAGCAGTGCGGGGGTCCGGGACACTGAAGCTTTCTTT. This sequence joins TRBV2 and TRBJ1-1; perhaps TRBD1 as D (5 bases). Looked up from germline, CDR1 is SNHLY and CDR2 is FYNNEI. V was trimmed by 4 bases and J by 3 bases, leaving 12 bases between them. This CDR3 is built from 14 residues.

The chain joins TRBV19 to TRBJ1-2; D is unresolved. Germline lookup yields CDR1 LNHDA and CDR2 SQIVND (reference sequence). Trimming took 5 bases from V and 4 from J, leaving 11 bases between them. The CDR3 extends over 13 amino acids. CDR3 in DNA: TGTGCCAGTAGTCTGGGCTACTCCTATGGCTACACCTTC. It translates to CASSLGYSYGYTF.

The V and J genes are TRBV4-3 and TRBJ2-7, with a tentative D call TRBD2 (6 bases). V lost 0 bases and J lost 3, with 15 bases in between. The length of the CDR3 is 16 residues. Per the germline V gene, CDR1 is LGHNA and CDR2 is YSLEER. The CDR3 sequence is CASSQDRSGPNYEQYF. DNA of the CDR3: TGCGCCAGCAGCCAAGATCGAAGCGGGCCCAACTACGAGCAGTACTTC.